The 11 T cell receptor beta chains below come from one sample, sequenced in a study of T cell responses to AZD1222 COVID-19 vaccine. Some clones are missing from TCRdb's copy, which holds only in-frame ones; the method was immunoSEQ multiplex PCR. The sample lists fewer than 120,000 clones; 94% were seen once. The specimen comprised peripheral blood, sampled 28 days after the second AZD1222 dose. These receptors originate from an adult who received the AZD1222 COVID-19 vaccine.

CDR3 in DNA: TGTGCCAGCAGCCGGCAGGGGCAAGGATCGGGAGCTTTCTTT. Its protein product is CASSRQGQGSGAFF. The chain couples TRBV27 to TRBJ1-1, with a weak D call TRBD1 (6 bases). The germline V gene encodes CDR1 MNHEY and CDR2 SMNVEV (reference sequence). V lost 6 bases and J 10 bases, leaving 21 bases between the germline ends. This CDR3 contains 14 residues.

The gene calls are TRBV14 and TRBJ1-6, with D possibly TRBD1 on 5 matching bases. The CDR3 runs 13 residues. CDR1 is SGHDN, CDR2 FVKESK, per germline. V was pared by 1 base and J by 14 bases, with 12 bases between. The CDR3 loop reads CASSQVPGQSLHF. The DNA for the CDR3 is TGTGCCAGCAGCCAAGTACCGGGGCAATCCCTCCACTTT.

CDR3 sequence (DNA): TGTGCCAGCAGTGCATTCGGAAGTCGCTATAGCAATCAGCCCCAGCATTTT. Amino acid sequence: CASSAFGSRYSNQPQHF. The chain links TRBV28 to TRBJ1-5; D unresolved. The CDR3 sequence is 17 residues long. CDR1 and CDR2 (germline): MDHEN, SYDVKM. Trimming cost V 5 bases and J 0 bases, with 17 bases left between them.

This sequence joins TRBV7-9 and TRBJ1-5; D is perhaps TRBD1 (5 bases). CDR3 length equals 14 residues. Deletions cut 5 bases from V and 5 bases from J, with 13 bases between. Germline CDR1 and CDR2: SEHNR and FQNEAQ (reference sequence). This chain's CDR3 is CASSPPGPYQPQHF. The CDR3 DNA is TGTGCCAGCAGCCCGCCGGGACCTTATCAGCCCCAGCATTTT.

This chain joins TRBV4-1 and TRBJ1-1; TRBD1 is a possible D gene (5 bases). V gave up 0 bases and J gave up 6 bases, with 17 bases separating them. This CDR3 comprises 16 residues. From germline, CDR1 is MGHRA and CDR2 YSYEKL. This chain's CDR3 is CASSQEAGRSIAEAFF. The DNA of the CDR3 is TGCGCCAGCAGCCAAGAGGCGGGGCGGAGCATCGCTGAAGCTTTCTTT.

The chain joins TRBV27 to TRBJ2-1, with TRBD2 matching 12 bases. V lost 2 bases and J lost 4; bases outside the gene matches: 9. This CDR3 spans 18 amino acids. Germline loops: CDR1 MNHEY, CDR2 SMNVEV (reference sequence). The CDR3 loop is CASSLAMGLAGPYNEQFF. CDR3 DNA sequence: TGTGCCAGCAGTTTAGCCATGGGACTAGCGGGCCCTTACAATGAGCAGTTCTTC.

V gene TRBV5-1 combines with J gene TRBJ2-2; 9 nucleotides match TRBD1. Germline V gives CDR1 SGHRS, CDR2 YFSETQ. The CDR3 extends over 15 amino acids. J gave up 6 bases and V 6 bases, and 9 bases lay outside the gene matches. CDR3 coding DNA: TGCGCCAGCACCGCTACCGGGACAGGGCCCGGGGAGCTGTTTTTT. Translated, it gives CASTATGTGPGELFF. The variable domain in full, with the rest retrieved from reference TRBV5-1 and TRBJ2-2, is KAGVTQTPRYLIKTRGQQVTLSCSPISGHRSVSWYQQTPGQGLQFLFEYFSETQRNKGNFPGRFSGRQFSNSRSEMNVSTLELGDSALYLCASTATGTGPGELFFGEGSRLTVL.

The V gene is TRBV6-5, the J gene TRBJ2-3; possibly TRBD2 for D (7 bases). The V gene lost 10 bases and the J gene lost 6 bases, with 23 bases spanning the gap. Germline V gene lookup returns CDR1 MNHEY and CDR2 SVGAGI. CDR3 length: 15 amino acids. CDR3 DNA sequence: TGTGCCACCATCGGGCCGGGGGGCGCATCCGATACGCAGTATTTT. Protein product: CATIGPGGASDTQYF.

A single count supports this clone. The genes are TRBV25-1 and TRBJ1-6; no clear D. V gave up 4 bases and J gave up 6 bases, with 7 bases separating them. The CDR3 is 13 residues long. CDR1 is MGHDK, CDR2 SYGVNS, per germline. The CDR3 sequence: CASSALPNSPLHF. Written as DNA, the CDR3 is TGTGCCAGCAGTGCCCTCCCTAATTCACCCCTCCACTTT.

CDR3 sequence reads: CASSLVRGGQLAGELFF. The CDR3 DNA sequence: TGTGCCAGCAGCTTGGTCCGGGGGGGCCAATTAGCCGGGGAGCTGTTTTTT. V and J are TRBV5-4 and TRBJ2-2; 8 bases match TRBD2. J lost 6 bases, V lost 0 bases, and 10 bases had no gene match. The germline V gene has CDR1 SGHNT and CDR2 YYREEE (reference sequence). There are 17 residues in the CDR3.

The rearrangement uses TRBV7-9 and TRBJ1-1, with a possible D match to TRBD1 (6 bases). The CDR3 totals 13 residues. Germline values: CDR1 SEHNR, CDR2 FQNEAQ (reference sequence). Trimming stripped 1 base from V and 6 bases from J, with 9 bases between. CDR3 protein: CASSLDRAAEAFF. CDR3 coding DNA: TGTGCCAGCAGCTTAGACAGGGCAGCTGAAGCTTTCTTT.